The T cell receptor beta chain described here comes from a study of cytomegalovirus exposure and HLA in healthy donors. With 1 base clipped from V and 0 bases from J, the junction kept 7 bases outside the gene matches. The CDR3 has 18 amino acids. Germline V gene sequence: CDR1 SGHVS, CDR2 FNYEAQ. PCR amplification relied on 60 Vbeta primers (plus 13 Jbeta primers). The assay was immunoSEQ multiplex PCR, and TCRdb's table has in-frame clones only and misses some. The sample consists of about 85,000 clones, over 70% of them appearing once. The receptor's source is a woman between 45 and 65 years old in good health and CMV-seropositive. The sequencing sample was made of PBMCs. This chain links TRBV7-6 with TRBJ2-1, with 9 bases matching TRBD2. CDR3 sequence (DNA): TGTGCCAGCAGCTTAGGGCTAGCGGGGATGAGCTCCTACAATGAGCAGTTCTTC. It codes for CASSLGLAGMSSYNEQFF.